These 21 T cell receptor beta chains share one sample of origin, sequenced in a study of T cell changes during pregnancy in multiple sclerosis (dated by TCRdb to between 2017 and 2020). Library generation was performed with the immunoSEQ multiplex PCR assay. This immuneACCESS table, as held by TCRdb, lists in-frame sequences with V and J called but not all clones. Of the missing ones, under half trace to an unresolved V gene in checked studies; the others have no known cause. The sample table lists tens of thousands of clones, 91% of them with a count of one. Around 0.75% of the sample lies in the top ten. The sequencing used peripheral blood, collected in the third trimester of pregnancy. Every receptor here comes from a female donor in good health, enrolled as a control in a pregnancy study.

This clone was seen only once. The chain employs TRBV2 and TRBJ2-5; the match to TRBD2 covers 10 bases. This CDR3 region has 16 residues. CDR1 is SNHLY and CDR2 is FYNNEI in the germline V gene. The V and J ends lost 1 base and 2 bases, in that order; junction bases with no gene match: 4. CDR3 bases: TGTGCCAGCAGTGAAGGTCTAGCGGGGGAACAAGAGACCCAGTACTTC. Translation: CASSEGLAGEQETQYF.

CDR3 loop: CASSLTSGDPWTQYF. DNA of the CDR3: TGCGCCAGCAGCTTGACTAGCGGGGACCCATGGACCCAGTACTTC. The V gene is TRBV5-1, the J gene TRBJ2-5; 10 nucleotides align to TRBD2. Germline V lookup: CDR1 SGHRS, CDR2 YFSETQ. The CDR3 is made up of 15 amino acids. The trim removed 1 base at V and 7 bases at J, leaving 7 bases unmatched.

V gene TRBV5-5 combines with J gene TRBJ1-5; tentatively, D is TRBD1 (6 bases). V was shortened by 1 base and J by 1 base, with 9 bases between the two germline ends. Germline V CDR1 and CDR2: SGHKS, YYEKEE (reference sequence). This CDR3 is built from 15 residues. CDR3 in DNA: TGTGCCAGCAGCTTGAGAACAGGGAGCAATCAGCCCCAGCATTTT. Protein sequence: CASSLRTGSNQPQHF.

This chain uses TRBV5-4 with TRBJ1-2; no clear D. V gave up 4 bases and J gave up 0 bases, with 16 bases separating them. Germline loops: CDR1 SGHNT, CDR2 YYREEE (reference sequence). This CDR3 comprises 16 residues. The CDR3, as DNA: TGTGCCAGCAGCGAGCCGCGGCCGCAAGCTAACTATGGCTACACCTTC. Translated: CASSEPRPQANYGYTF.

The chain carries TRBV7-5 and TRBJ2-1; the table's D call, TRBD1, was not checked against the DNA. TRBV7-5 is flagged as a pseudogene. This CDR3 has 14 residues. DNA for the CDR3: TGTGCCAGCCCGGGACAGGGGCTGGACAATGAGCAGTTCTTC. Protein product: CASPGQGLDNEQFF.

Only one count was recorded for this clone. The genes are TRBV7-6 and TRBJ2-1; TRBD2 agrees at 7 bases. Trimming took 2 bases from V and 6 from J; bases not matched to a gene: 10. This CDR3 has 16 amino acids. Germline V gene lookup returns CDR1 SGHVS and CDR2 FNYEAQ. CDR3 loop: CASSLQALAYTNEQFF. The CDR3 DNA follows: TGTGCCAGCAGCTTACAGGCACTAGCGTACACCAATGAGCAGTTCTTC.

This clone appeared once. The V and J genes are TRBV14 and TRBJ2-7; D is possibly TRBD2 (6 bases). CDR3 size: 16 residues. Trimming cost V 4 bases and J 5 bases, with 21 bases left between them. In germline, CDR1 is SGHDN, CDR2 FVKESK. The CDR3 DNA reads TGTGCCAGCAGCCCCCCTGGGTCTGGAGGGTGGCACGAGCAGTACTTC. Protein sequence: CASSPPGSGGWHEQYF.

This rearrangement joins TRBV9 to TRBJ2-1; 8 positions match TRBD1. The germline CDR1 and CDR2 sequences are SGDLS and YYNGEE. CDR3 size: 14 residues. Trimming cost V 1 base and J 13 bases; bases outside gene matches: 10. Here the CDR3 reads CASSVSSGQGEQFF. CDR3 DNA sequence: TGTGCCAGCAGCGTATCCAGCGGACAGGGAGAACAGTTCTTC.

The V gene is TRBV7-2, the J gene TRBJ2-3; TRBD2 aligns across 9 bases. Germline CDR1 reads SGHTA; CDR2 reads FQGNSA. J gave up 2 bases and V 1 base, and 7 bases lay outside the gene matches. This CDR3 has 17 residues. In nucleotides, the CDR3 is TGTGCCAGCAGCTTAGGTAGTTTAGCGGGGGCCACAGATACGCAGTATTTT. Its translation: CASSLGSLAGATDTQYF.

The chain links TRBV7-2 to TRBJ2-2, with D possibly matching TRBD2 (5 bases). Deletions cut 5 bases from V and 4 bases from J, with 11 bases between. The CDR3 loop spans 14 amino acids. The germline V gene has CDR1 SGHTA and CDR2 FQGNSA. DNA for the CDR3: TGTGCCAGCAGCACCACCGGGGTCACCGGGGAGCTGTTTTTT. This sequence encodes CASSTTGVTGELFF.

This chain joins TRBV10-3 and TRBJ2-5; TRBD2 agrees at 10 bases. J gave up 3 bases and V 8 bases, and 3 bases lay outside the gene matches. The CDR3 has 13 residues. Per the germline V gene, CDR1 is ENHRY and CDR2 is SYGVKD. CDR3 bases: TGTGCCATCGGGCTAGCGGGGGAAGAGACCCAGTACTTC. The encoded protein is CAIGLAGEETQYF.

This chain joins TRBV7-6 and TRBJ1-1; no clear D gene. The CDR3 totals 12 residues. The V end was cut by 2 bases, the J end by 7 bases, with 8 bases between. Germline CDR1 is SGHVS and CDR2 is FNYEAQ. Here the CDR3 reads CASSLWAGEAFF. The CDR3 DNA reads TGTGCCAGCAGCTTATGGGCCGGTGAAGCTTTCTTT.

The rearrangement joins TRBV30 to TRBJ2-3; 7 bases match TRBD2. Germline V lookup: CDR1 GTSNPN, CDR2 SVGIG (reference sequence). V shed 5 bases, J shed 0 bases, and the junction held 8 bases outside the gene matches. CDR3 size: 15 residues. The CDR3 here is CAWSRLATSTDTQYF. CDR3 DNA: TGTGCCTGGTCAAGACTAGCCACTAGCACAGATACGCAGTATTTT.

The rearrangement joins TRBV15 to TRBJ1-1; possible D gene TRBD1, 6 bases. The ends were cut back, 4 bases at V and 1 base at J, with 10 bases in the middle. Germline CDR1 and CDR2: LNHNV and YYDKDF (reference sequence). This CDR3 region has 14 residues. CDR3 residues: CATSILDRNTEAFF. CDR3 DNA sequence: TGTGCCACCAGCATTCTGGACAGGAACACTGAAGCTTTCTTT.

The chain uses TRBV6-1 and TRBJ2-7; no reliable D call. Trimming took off 2 bases at V and 0 bases at J, with 11 bases between the two ends. Germline V lookup: CDR1 MNHNS, CDR2 SASEGT. The CDR3 has 15 residues. Written as DNA, the CDR3 is TGTGCCAGCAGTGAAAGCACCGATAGCTCCTACGAGCAGTACTTC. Residues: CASSESTDSSYEQYF.

V gene TRBV6-4 combines with J gene TRBJ1-3, with a weak D call TRBD1 (5 bases). Germline V gene lookup returns CDR1 MRHNA and CDR2 SNTAGT. The CDR3 length is 15 residues. V lost 3 bases to trimming and J lost 0 bases, with 9 bases between them. As DNA, the CDR3 is TGTGCCAGCAGTGAGGGCAGGGCCTCTGGAAACACCATATATTTT. Translating it yields CASSEGRASGNTIYF.

The chain is built from TRBV2 and TRBJ2-1, with 11 bases fitting TRBD2. V shed 3 bases and J 4 bases; nucleotides not matched to a gene: 2. The CDR3 has 15 residues. Germline CDR1 SNHLY, CDR2 FYNNEI. CDR3 sequence reads: CASSEGTSGYNEQFF. The CDR3 DNA sequence: TGTGCCAGCAGTGAGGGGACTAGCGGTTACAATGAGCAGTTCTTC.

For the CDR3, the DNA is TGTGCCAGCAGCGTAGCTCTCTGGCGGGAGGGCTACGAGCAGTACTTC. Its translation is CASSVALWREGYEQYF. The chain couples TRBV9 to TRBJ2-7; 9 nucleotides line up with TRBD2. Germline V lookup: CDR1 SGDLS, CDR2 YYNGEE. V gave up 0 bases and J gave up 3 bases; unmatched junction bases: 7. The CDR3 has 16 residues.

The rearrangement uses TRBV5-5 and TRBJ1-4; D call uncertain. V lost 0 bases and J lost 3, with 6 bases in between. CDR1 and CDR2 (germline): SGHKS, YYEKEE (reference sequence). This CDR3 comprises 14 residues. CDR3 nucleotides: TGTGCCAGCAGCTTGGGGGAGTCTAATGAAAAACTGTTTTTT. Amino acid sequence: CASSLGESNEKLFF.

This chain connects TRBV7-2 to TRBJ1-6; no clear D. This CDR3 contains 13 residues. CDR1 and CDR2 (germline): SGHTA, FQGNSA. V was pared by 5 bases and J by 10 bases, with 12 bases between. The DNA for the CDR3 is TGTGCCAGCAGCCCTCCAATGGCATCACCCCTCCACTTT. This gives the protein CASSPPMASPLHF.

The V call is TRBV11-2, the J call TRBJ2-1; TRBD2 is a possible D gene (5 bases). V dropped 6 bases and J dropped 5 bases, with 11 bases sitting between them. CDR3 length: 13 amino acids. CDR1 is SGHAT and CDR2 is FQNNGV in the germline V gene. CDR3 protein: CASSYRTHNEQFF. The CDR3 region has the DNA TGTGCCAGCAGTTATAGGACTCACAATGAGCAGTTCTTC.